This T cell receptor beta chain was captured by sequencing in a study of T-cell memory formation after mild COVID-19. Study results and limitations: Clones contracting over day 15 to 85 were CD4/CD8 balanced, with later expanders leaning CD4+.

Remarks on this clonotype: The target antigen is unknown.

TCRdb reprocessed the 5' RACE reads via MiXCR and lists one record per CDR3 protein. Among roughly 400,000 distinct CDR3 sequences listed, more than 15% were seen once. CDR1 and CDR2 from the germline V gene are SQVTM and ANQGSEA. The CDR3 covers 12 residues. Deletions cut 3 bases from V and 4 bases from J, with 8 bases between. This chain uses TRBV29-1 with TRBJ2-3; D gene ambiguous. Source material: PBMCs or a T cell subset sorted from them (not recorded which). The clonotype comes from a man between 18 and 35 years old who had mild COVID-19 (a few samples of this study predate the infection). Cell type and time point are not known. CDR3 amino acids: CSVDIWADTQYF. Here the CDR3 DNA reads TGCAGCGTTGATATTTGGGCAGATACGCAGTATTTT.